This TCR beta chain was recovered during a study of shared clonotypes between healthy human individuals. With regard to this clone: Its antigen is undetermined.

This table comes from immunoSEQ multiplex PCR, and its TCRdb copy is limited to in-frame clones, with some not included. The sample yields 2 million to 2.5 million clones, about 95% seen once. Study conclusions and caveats: Naive CD4 clonotypes were shared across several donors at 4% to 5%. All-four-donor shared clonotypes had higher generation probabilities than non-shared clonotypes did.

The sample was naive CD4+ T cells sorted from blood. Specified subset: CD45RA+ positively selected. The receptor was isolated from a man aged 18 to 35 in good health.

The CDR3 loop is CASSRLADTQYF. The DNA of the CDR3 is TGTGCCAGCAGCCGACTAGCAGATACGCAGTATTTT. The chain employs TRBV6-6 and TRBJ2-3, with D perhaps TRBD2 (6 bases). The V gene lost 6 bases and the J gene lost 4 bases, with 8 bases spanning the gap. CDR3 size: 12 residues. From germline, CDR1 is MNHNY and CDR2 SVGAGI (reference sequence).